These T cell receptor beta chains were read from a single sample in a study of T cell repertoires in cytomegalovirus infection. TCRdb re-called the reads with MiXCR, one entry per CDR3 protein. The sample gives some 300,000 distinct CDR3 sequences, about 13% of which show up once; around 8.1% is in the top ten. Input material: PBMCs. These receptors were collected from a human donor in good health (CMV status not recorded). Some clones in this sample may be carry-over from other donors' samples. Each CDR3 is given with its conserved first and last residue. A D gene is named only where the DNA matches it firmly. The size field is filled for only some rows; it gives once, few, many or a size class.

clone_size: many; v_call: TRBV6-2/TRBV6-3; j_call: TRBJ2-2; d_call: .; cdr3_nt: TGTGCCAGCAGCCCCGGAGGTCACACCGGGGAGCTGTTTTTT; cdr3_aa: CASSPGGHTGELFF
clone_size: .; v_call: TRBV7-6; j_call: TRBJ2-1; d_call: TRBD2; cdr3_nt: TGTGCCAGCACCATTACTAGCGGGGGAGGCCCCTACAATGAGCAGTTCTTC; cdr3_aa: CASTITSGGGPYNEQFF
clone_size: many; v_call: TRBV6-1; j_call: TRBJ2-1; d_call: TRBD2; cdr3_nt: TGTGCCAGCAGTGGACTAGCGGGAGGTAGGAATGAGCAGTTCTTC; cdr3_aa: CASSGLAGGRNEQFF
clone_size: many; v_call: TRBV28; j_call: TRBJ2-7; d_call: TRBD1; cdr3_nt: TGTGCCAGCAGAACCGGGACAGGGAACTACGAGCAGTACTTC; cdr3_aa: CASRTGTGNYEQYF
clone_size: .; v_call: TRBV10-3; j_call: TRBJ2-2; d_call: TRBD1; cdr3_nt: TGTGCCATCACTACGACAGGGCCCGGGGAGCTGTTTTTT; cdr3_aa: CAITTTGPGELFF
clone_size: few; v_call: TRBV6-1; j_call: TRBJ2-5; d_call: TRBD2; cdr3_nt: TGTGCCAGCAGTGAAGAGGCTAGCGGGGGCCAAGAGACCCAGTACTTC; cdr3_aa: CASSEEASGGQETQYF
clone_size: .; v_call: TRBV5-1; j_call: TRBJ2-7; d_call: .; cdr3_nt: TGCGCCAGCAGCCCTGCGTTGGGGACTCATTACGAGCAGTACTTC; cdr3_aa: CASSPALGTHYEQYF
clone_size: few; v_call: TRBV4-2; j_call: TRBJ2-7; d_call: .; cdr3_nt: TGTGCCAGCAGCCAAACCTTCGGCGGGTCGGAGTACGAGCAGTACTTC; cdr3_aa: CASSQTFGGSEYEQYF
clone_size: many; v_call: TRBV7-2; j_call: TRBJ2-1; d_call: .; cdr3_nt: TGTGCCAGCAGCTTAGTGGCTTTGTACAATGAGCAGTTCTTC; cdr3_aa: CASSLVALYNEQFF
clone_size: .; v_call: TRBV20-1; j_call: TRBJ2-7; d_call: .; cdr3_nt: TGCAGTGCTAGAGATCGGTCCAGGTCGGCTACCGAGCAGTACTTC; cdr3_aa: CSARDRSRSATEQYF
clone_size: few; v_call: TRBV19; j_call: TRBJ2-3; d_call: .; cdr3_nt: TGTGCCAGTAGTATAGAAGCGACGATACCAGATACGCAGTATTTT; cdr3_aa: CASSIEATIPDTQYF
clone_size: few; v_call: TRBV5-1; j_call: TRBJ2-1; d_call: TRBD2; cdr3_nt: TGCGCCAGCAGGTTAGCGGGAGCCCATGAGCAGTTCTTC; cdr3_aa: CASRLAGAHEQFF
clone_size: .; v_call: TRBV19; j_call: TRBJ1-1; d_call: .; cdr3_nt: TGTGCCAGTCACGGAGGGACTGAAGCTTTCTTT; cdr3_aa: CASHGGTEAFF
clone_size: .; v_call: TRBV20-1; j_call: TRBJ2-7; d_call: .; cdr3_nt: TGCAGTGCTATCCCTGAAAATTCCTACGAGCAGTACTTC; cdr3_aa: CSAIPENSYEQYF
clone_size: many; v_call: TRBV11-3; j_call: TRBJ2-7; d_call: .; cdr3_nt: TGTGCCAGCAGCTCGGGACCGGAGCCTTCCTACGAGCAGTACTTC; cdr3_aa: CASSSGPEPSYEQYF
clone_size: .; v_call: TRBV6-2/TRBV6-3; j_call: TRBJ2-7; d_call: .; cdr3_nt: TGTGCCAGCAGGGTAATCTACGAGCAGTACTTC; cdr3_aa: CASRVIYEQYF
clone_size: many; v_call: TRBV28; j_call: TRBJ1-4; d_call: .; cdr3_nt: TGTGCCAGCAGCCCCTTTAGGCAGGGAAGATACTCAGGGGATGAAAAACTGTTTTTT; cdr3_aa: CASSPFRQGRYSGDEKLFF
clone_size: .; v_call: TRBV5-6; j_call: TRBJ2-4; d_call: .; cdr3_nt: TGTGCCAGCAGCTCTGGGGGGCAGGACATTCAGTACTTC; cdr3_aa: CASSSGGQDIQYF
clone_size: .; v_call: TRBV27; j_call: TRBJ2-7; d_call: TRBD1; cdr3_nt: TGTGCCAGCAGTTCCGGACAGGGTTGGTCCTACGAGCAGTACTTC; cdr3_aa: CASSSGQGWSYEQYF
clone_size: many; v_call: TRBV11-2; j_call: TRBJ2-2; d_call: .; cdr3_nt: TGTGCCAGCAGCTGGGGAGGTGGGCCGAACACCGGGGAGCTGTTTTTT; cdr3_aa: CASSWGGGPNTGELFF
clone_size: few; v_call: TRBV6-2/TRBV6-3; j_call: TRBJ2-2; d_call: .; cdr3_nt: TGTGCCAGCAAACTTAGGACACCAAACACCGGGGAGCTGTTTTTT; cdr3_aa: CASKLRTPNTGELFF
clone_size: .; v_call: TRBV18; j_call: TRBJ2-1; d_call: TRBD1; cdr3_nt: TGTGCCAGCTCAACCAGGACAGGGCGGTCAAATGAGCAGTTCTTC; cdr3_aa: CASSTRTGRSNEQFF
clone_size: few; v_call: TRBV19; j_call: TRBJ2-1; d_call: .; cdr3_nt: TGTGCCAGTAGTATAGAAGGAGATGAGCAGTTCTTC; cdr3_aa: CASSIEGDEQFF
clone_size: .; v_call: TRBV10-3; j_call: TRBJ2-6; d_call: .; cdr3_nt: TGTGCCATCAGTGCGGACAAGAACGGGGCCAACGTCCTGACTTTC; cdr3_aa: CAISADKNGANVLTF
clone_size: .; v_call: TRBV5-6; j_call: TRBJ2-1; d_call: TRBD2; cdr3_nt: TGTGCCAGCAGCTTGGTTCTAGCGGGGTACAATGAGCAGTTCTTC; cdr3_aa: CASSLVLAGYNEQFF
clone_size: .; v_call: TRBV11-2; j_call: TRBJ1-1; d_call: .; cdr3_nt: TGTGCCAGCAGCTTACGAGGACAGCCGAACACTGAAGCTTTCTTT; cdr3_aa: CASSLRGQPNTEAFF
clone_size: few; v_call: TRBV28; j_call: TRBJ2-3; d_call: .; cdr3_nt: TGTGCCAGCATCTTCGGAGGGGGGAAAGATACGCAGTATTTT; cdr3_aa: CASIFGGGKDTQYF
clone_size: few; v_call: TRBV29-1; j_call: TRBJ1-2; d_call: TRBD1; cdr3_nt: TGCAGCGGAGGGGGGACAGGAGGAAACTATGGCTACACCTTC; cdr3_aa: CSGGGTGGNYGYTF
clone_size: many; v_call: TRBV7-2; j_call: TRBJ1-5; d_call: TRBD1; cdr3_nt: TGTGCCAGCAGCCGCGACAGGGTGGATCAGCCCCAGCATTTT; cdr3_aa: CASSRDRVDQPQHF
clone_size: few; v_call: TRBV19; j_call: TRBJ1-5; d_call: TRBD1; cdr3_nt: TGTGCCAGTAGTAATCAGGGGGGCCAGCCCCAGCATTTT; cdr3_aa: CASSNQGGQPQHF
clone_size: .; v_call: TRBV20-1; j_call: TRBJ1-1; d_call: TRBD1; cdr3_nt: TGCAGTGCAATTGATGTGGGACAGGTCATGACCCTGGGGACTGAAGCTTTCTTT; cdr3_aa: CSAIDVGQVMTLGTEAFF
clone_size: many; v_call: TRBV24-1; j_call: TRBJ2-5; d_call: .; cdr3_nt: TGTGCCACCAGTGAACCCGACAGGCCGACCCAGTACTTC; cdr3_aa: CATSEPDRPTQYF
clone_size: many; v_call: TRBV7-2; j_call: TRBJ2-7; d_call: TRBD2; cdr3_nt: TGTGCCAGCAGCACCCGCGGTTCTGCTCTAGCGGGATCCCGGGCCCACGAGCAGTACTTC; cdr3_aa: CASSTRGSALAGSRAHEQYF
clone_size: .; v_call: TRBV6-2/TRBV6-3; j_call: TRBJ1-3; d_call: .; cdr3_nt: TGTGCCAGCAGTTACTCCGCCACTACCTCTGGAAACACCATATATTTT; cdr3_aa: CASSYSATTSGNTIYF
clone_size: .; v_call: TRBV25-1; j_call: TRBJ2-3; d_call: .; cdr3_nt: TGTGCCAGCAGTGATGGTGGGGCCGGCGAGAGTTTGGTCGATACGCAGTATTTT; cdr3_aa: CASSDGGAGESLVDTQYF